The sequence of this T cell receptor (beta chain) was determined in a study of post-analysis software for immune sequencing data. Findings and caveats of the study: Controls showed lower frequencies than patients for five TRBV segments, and TRBV5-6, TRBV5-1 and TRBV20-1 were among these.

Incorporated into the TCR beta cDNA libraries were unique molecular identifiers, which served to reduce PCR and sequencing biases. MiXCR was run by TCRdb on the PCR reads, yielding one entry per CDR3 protein. This table holds 700,000 to 900,000 distinct CDR3 sequences, just over 45% found once. The CDR3 spans 16 residues. Trimming at V came to 4 bases and at J to 1 base, leaving 9 bases not matched to a gene. Germline V gene lookup returns CDR1 SGHRS and CDR2 YFSETQ. About this clonotype: What it binds is unknown.

The receptor was isolated from a girl aged 5 to 17 with multiple sclerosis. V and J are TRBV5-1 and TRBJ2-7; TRBD1 aligns across 9 bases. Sequenced: blood. The CDR3 coding sequence is TGCGCCAGCAGCCGGATACAGGGGGCCATGTCCTACGAGCAGTACTTC. As protein: CASSRIQGAMSYEQYF.